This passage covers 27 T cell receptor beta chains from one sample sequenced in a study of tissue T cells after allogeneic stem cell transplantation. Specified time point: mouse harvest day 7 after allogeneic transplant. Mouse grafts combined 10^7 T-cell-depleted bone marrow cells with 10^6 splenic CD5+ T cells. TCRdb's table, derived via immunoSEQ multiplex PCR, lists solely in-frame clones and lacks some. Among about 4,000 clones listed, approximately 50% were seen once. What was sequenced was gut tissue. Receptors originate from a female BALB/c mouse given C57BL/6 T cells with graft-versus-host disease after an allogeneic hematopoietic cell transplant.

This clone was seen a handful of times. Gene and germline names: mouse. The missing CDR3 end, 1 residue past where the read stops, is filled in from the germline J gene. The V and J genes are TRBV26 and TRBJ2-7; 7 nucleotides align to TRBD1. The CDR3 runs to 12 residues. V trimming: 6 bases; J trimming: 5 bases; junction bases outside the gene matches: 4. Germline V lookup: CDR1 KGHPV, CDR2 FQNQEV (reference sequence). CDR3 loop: CASRQGRDEQYF. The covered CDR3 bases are TGTGCCAGCAGACAGGGGAGGGATGAACAGTAC.

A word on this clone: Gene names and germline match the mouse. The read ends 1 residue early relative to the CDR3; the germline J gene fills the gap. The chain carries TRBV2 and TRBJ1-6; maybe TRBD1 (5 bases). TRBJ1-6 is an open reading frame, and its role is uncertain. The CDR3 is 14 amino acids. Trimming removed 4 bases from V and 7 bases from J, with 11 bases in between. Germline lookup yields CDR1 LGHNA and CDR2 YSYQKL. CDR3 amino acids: CASSPRERNSPLYF. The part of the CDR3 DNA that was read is TGTGCCAGCAGCCCCAGGGAGAGAAATTCGCCCCTCTAC.

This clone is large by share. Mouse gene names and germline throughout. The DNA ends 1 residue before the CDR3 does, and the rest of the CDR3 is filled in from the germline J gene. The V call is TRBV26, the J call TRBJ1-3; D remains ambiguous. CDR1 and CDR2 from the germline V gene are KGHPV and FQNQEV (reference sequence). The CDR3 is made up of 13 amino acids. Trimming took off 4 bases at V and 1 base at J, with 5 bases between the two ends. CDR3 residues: CASSQGSGNTLYF. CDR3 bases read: TGTGCCAGCAGTCAAGGGTCTGGAAATACGCTCTAT.

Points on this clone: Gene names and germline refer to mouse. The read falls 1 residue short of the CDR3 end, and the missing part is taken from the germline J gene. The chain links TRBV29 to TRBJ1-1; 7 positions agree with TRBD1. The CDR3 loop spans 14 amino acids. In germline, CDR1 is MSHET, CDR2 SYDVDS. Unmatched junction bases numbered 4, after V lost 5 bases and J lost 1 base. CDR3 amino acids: CASSPHRGNTEVFF. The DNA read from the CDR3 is TGTGCTAGCAGTCCCCACAGGGGAAACACAGAAGTCTTC.

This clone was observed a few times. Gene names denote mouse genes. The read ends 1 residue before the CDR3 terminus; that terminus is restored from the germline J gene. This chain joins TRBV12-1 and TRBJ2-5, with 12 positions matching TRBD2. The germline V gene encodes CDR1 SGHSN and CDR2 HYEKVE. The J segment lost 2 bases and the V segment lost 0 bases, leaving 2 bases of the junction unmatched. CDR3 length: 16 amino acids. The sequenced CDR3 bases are TGTGCCAGCTCTCTCGCGGGACTGGGGGGCCAAGACACCCAGTAC. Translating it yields CASSLAGLGGQDTQY. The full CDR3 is CASSLAGLGGQDTQYF.

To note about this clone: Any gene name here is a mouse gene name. The sequenced part of the CDR3 DNA is TGTGCTAGCAGTTTGACAAACTATGCTGAGCAGTTC. It is translated as CASSLTNYAEQF. The whole CDR3 sequence reads CASSLTNYAEQFF. The gene calls are TRBV29 and TRBJ2-1; D is uncertain. Read data end 1 residue before the CDR3 end; the end is taken from the germline J gene. Germline CDR1 reads MSHET; CDR2 reads SYDVDS. This CDR3 comprises 13 residues. Trimming shortened V by 3 bases and J by 1 base, and 4 bases separated the two germline ends.

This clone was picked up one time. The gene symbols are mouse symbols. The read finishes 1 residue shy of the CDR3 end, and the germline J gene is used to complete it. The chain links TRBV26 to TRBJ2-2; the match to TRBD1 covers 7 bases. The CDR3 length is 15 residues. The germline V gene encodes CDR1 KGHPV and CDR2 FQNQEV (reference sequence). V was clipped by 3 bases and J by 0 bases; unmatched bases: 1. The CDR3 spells CASSLGTANTGQLYF. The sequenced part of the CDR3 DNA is TGTGCCAGCAGTCTCGGGACAGCAAACACCGGGCAGCTCTAC.

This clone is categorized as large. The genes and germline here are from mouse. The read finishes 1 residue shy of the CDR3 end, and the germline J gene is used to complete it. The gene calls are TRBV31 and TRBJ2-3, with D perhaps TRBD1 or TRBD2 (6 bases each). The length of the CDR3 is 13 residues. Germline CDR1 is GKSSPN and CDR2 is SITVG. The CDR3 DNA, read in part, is TGTGCGCGGACCGGGGGCAGTGCAGAAACGCTGTAT. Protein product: CARTGGSAETLY. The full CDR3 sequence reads CARTGGSAETLYF.

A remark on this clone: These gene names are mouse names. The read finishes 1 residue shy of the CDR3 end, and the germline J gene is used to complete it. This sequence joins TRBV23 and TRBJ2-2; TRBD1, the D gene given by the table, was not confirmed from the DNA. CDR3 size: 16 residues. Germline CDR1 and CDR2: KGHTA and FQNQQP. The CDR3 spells CSSSQSGTGNTGQLYF. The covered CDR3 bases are TGCTCCAGCAGTCAATCGGGGACAGGGAACACCGGGCAGCTCTAC.

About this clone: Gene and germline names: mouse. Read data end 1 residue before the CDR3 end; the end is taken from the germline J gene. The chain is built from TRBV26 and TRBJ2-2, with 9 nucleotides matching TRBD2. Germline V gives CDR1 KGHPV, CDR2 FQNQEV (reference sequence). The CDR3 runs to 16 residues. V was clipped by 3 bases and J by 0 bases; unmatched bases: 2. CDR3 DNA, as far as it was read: TGTGCCAGCAGTCTCTGGACTGGGGCAAACACCGGGCAGCTCTAC. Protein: CASSLWTGANTGQLY. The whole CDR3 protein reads CASSLWTGANTGQLYF.

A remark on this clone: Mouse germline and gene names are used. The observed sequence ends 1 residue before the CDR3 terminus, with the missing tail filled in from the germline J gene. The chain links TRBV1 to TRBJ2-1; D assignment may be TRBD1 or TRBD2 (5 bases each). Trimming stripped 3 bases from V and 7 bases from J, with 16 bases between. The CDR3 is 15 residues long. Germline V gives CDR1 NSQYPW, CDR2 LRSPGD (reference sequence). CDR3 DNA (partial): TGCACCTGCAGTGCTCGGGACCGGGAGGGGGCTGAGCAGTTC. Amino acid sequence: CTCSARDREGAEQF. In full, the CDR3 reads CTCSARDREGAEQFF.

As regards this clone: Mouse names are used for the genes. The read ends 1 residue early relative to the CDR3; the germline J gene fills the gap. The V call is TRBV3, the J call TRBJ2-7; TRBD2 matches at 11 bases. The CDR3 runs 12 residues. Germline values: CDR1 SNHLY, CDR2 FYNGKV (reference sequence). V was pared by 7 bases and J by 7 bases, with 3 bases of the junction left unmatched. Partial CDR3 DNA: TGTGCCAGCAATCGACTGGGGGGGGAACAGTAC. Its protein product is CASNRLGGEQY. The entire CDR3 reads CASNRLGGEQYF. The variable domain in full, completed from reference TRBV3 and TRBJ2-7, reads GPKVLQIPSHQIIDMGQMVTLNCDPVSNHLYFYWYKQILGQQMEFLVNFYNGKVMEKSKLFKDQFSVERPDGSYFTLKIQPTALEDSAVYFCASNRLGGEQYFGPGTRLTVL.

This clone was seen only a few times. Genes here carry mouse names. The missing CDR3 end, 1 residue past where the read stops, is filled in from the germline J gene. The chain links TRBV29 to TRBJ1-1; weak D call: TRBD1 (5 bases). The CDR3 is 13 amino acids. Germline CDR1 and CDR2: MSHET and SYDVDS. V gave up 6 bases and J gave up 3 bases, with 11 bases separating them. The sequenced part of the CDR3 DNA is TGTGCTAGCAGCCAGGGAAGGGACACAGAAGTCTTC. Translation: CASSQGRDTEVF. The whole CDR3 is CASSQGRDTEVFF.

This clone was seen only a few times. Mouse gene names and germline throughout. This CDR3 reads CASTRDREDTQYF. Incomplete CDR3 DNA: TGTGCCAGCACCCGGGACAGGGAAGACACCCAGTAC. The rearrangement joins TRBV19 to TRBJ2-5, with 9 bases aligning to TRBD1. The CDR3 is cut off 1 residue early in the read; its end comes from the germline J gene. The V and J ends lost 6 bases and 4 bases, in that order; junction bases with no gene match: 3. Germline lookup yields CDR1 FNHDT and CDR2 SITEND (reference sequence). This CDR3 has 13 amino acids.

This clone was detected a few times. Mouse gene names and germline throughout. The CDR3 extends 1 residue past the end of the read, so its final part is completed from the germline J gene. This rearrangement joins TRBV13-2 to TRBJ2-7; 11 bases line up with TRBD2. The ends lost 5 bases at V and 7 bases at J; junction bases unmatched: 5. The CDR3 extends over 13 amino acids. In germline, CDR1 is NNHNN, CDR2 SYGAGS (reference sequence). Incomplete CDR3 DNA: TGTGCCAGCGGGGACTGGGGGGTATGGGAACAGTAC. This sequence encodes CASGDWGVWEQY. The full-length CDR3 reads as CASGDWGVWEQYF.

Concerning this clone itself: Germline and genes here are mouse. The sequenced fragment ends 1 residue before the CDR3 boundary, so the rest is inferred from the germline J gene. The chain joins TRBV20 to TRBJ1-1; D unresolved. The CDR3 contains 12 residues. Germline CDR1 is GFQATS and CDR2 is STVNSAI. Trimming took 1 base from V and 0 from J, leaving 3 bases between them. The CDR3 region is CGARATNTEVFF. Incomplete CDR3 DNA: TGTGGTGCTAGGGCAACAAACACAGAAGTCTTC.

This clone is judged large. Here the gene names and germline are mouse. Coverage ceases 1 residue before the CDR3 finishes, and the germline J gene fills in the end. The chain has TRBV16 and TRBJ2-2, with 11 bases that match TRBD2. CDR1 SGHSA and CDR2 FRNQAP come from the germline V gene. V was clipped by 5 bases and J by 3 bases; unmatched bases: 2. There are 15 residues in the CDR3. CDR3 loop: CASSGLGGDTGQLYF. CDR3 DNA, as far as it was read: TGTGCAAGCAGCGGACTGGGGGGAGACACCGGGCAGCTCTAC.

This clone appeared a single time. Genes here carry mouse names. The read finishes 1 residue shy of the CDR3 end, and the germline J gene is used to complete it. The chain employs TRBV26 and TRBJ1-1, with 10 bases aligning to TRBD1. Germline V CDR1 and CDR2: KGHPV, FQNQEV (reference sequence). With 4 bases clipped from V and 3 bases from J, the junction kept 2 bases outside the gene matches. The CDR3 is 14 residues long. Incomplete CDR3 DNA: TGTGCCAGCAGTCCCGGGACAGGGGACACAGAAGTCTTC. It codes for CASSPGTGDTEVF. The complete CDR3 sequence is CASSPGTGDTEVFF.

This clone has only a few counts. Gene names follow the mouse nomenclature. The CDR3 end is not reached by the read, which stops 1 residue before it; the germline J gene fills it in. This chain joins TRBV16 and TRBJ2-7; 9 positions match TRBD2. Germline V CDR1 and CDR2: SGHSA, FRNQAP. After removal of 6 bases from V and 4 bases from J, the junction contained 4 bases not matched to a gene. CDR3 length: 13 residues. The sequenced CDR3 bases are TGTGCAAGCAGTCGGACTGGGGCGTATGAACAGTAC. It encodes CASSRTGAYEQY. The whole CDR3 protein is CASSRTGAYEQYF.

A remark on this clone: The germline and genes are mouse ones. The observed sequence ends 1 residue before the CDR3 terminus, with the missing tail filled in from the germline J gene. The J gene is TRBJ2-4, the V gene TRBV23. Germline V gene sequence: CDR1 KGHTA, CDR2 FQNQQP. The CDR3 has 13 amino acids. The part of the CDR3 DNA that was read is TGCTCCAGCAGTTCTCAGGGGGGGAACACCTTGTAC. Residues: CSSSSQGGNTLY. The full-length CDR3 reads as CSSSSQGGNTLYF.

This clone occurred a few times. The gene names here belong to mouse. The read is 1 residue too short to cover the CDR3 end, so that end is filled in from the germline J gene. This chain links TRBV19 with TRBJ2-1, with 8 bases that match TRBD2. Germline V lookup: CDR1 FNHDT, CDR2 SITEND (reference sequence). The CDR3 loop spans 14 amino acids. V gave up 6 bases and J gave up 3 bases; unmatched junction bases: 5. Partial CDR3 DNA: TGTGCCAGCACCCGGACTGGGACCTATGCTGAGCAGTTC. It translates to CASTRTGTYAEQF. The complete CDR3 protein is CASTRTGTYAEQFF.

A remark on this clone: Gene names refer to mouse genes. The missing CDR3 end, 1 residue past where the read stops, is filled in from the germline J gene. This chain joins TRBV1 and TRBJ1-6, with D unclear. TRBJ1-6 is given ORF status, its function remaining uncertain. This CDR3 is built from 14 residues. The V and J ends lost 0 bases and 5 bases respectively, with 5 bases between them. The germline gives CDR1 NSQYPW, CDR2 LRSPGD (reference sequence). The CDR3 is CTCSADRHNSPLYF. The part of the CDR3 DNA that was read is TGCACCTGCAGTGCAGACAGGCATAATTCGCCCCTCTAC.

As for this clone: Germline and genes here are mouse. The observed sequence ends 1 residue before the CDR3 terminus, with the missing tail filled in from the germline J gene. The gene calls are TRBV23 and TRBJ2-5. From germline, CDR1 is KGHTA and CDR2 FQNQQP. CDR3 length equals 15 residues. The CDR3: CSSSQSGVNQDTQYF. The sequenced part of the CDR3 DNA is TGCTCCAGCAGTCAATCGGGAGTTAACCAAGACACCCAGTAC.

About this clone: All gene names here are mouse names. The sequenced part of the CDR3 DNA is TGTGCCAGCTCTCTCTCTGGGGGGGCGCTTGAACAGTAC. This sequence encodes CASSLSGGALEQY. In full, the CDR3 reads CASSLSGGALEQYF. The rearrangement uses TRBV12-2 and TRBJ2-7; 10 nucleotides line up with TRBD2. The CDR3 end falls 1 residue outside the read, so it is completed with the germline J gene. Germline CDR1 and CDR2: SGHLS and HYDKME. V lost 0 bases and J lost 6; bases outside the gene matches: 4. The CDR3 totals 14 residues.

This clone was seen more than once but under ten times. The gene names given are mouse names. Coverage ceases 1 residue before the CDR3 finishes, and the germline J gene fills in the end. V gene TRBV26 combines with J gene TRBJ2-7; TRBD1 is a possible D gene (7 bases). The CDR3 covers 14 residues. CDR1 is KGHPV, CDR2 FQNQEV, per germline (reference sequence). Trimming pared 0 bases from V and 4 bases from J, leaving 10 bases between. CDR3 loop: CASSLSGGGYEQYF. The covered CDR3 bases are TGTGCCAGCAGTCTGTCAGGGGGCGGATATGAACAGTAC.

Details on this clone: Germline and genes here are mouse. The CDR3 DNA, read in part, is TGTGCCAGCGGTGAACCCTGGGGGGGGTTTCAAAACACCTTGTAC. It is translated as CASGEPWGGFQNTLY. The full CDR3 protein is CASGEPWGGFQNTLYF. The chain recombines TRBV13-2 with TRBJ2-4, with 9 nucleotides matching TRBD2. The CDR3 end is not reached by the read, which stops 1 residue before it; the germline J gene fills it in. Germline trimming cut 2 bases from V and 2 bases from J; bases unmatched to any gene: 6. Germline CDR1 is NNHNN and CDR2 is SYGAGS (reference sequence). The CDR3 length is 16 residues.

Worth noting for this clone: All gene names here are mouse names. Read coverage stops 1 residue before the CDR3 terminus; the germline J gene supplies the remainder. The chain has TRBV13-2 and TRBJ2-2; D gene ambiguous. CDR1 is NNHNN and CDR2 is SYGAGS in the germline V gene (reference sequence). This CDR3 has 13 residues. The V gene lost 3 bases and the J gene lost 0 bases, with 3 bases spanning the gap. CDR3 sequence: CASGGSNTGQLYF. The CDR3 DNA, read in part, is TGTGCCAGCGGTGGTTCAAACACCGGGCAGCTCTAC.